There are many counts of the clone carrying this TCR beta chain. The sample is drawn from a study of human T cells and chemical hapten exposure. For the study at large: Patients were mainly female, each with alopecia areata, totalis or universalis.

Germline V lookup: CDR1 SNHLY, CDR2 FYNNEI. The V and J ends lost 5 bases and 10 bases respectively, with 12 bases between them. The CDR3 is made up of 12 amino acids. Time point of the sample: pre-sensitization, week 0. Stated treatment: therapeutic diphenylcyclopropenone sensitization with weekly scalp DPC. Ahead of applying each patch test, blood was sampled. TCRdb reanalysed the RACE reads using MiXCR and keeps one entry per CDR3 protein. Of about 380,000 distinct CDR3 sequences listed, roughly 5.3% are singletons. The rearrangement links TRBV2 to TRBJ2-1; D may be TRBD2 (6 bases). The sequence was collected from a woman aged 45-65 years with alopecia areata. Some clones in this sample may be carry-over from other donors' samples. Material: whole blood, obtained in connection with sensitization to the hapten diphenylcyclopropenone (DPC). CDR3 amino acids: CASSKLAAEQFF. Written as DNA, the CDR3 is TGTGCCAGCAGTAAACTAGCTGCCGAGCAGTTCTTC.